A selection of T cell receptor beta chains follows, all from one sample in a study of blood T cell repertoires in COVID-19. Produced via immunoSEQ multiplex PCR; TCRdb's table is partial and in-frame only. The sample holds nearly 45,000 clones, about 85% seen once. The sample comprised peripheral blood. The receptors here all came from a woman of 80 years or more with acute or convalescent COVID-19. Each CDR3 is given with its conserved first and last residue. Fields, in order: J gene, D gene, V gene, clone size, CDR3 DNA, CDR3 protein. D genes are given only for firm matches. Size values are once, few and many counts, or a class for expanded clones, and some rows have none.

J: TRBJ2-1; D: TRBD2; V: TRBV7-2; size: once; DNA: TGTGCCAGCAGCTTAGTCCTAGCGGGATTCTACAATGAGCAGTTCTTC; CDR3: CASSLVLAGFYNEQFF
J: TRBJ2-1; D: TRBD2; V: TRBV19; size: NA; DNA: TGTGCCAGTAGTATGGTCCTAGCGGGAGCCTACAATGAGCAGTTCTTC; CDR3: CASSMVLAGAYNEQFF
J: TRBJ2-2; D: TRBD2; V: TRBV6-5; size: NA; DNA: TGTGCCAGCAGTTACTCGACTAGCGGGAGCGCCGGGGAGCTGTTTTTT; CDR3: CASSYSTSGSAGELFF
J: TRBJ1-5; D: TRBD1; V: TRBV7-2; size: NA; DNA: TGTGCCAGCAGCGCGTGGGACAGGGGTGTTGATCAGCCCCAGCATTTT; CDR3: CASSAWDRGVDQPQHF
J: TRBJ1-1; D: NA; V: TRBV7-8; size: NA; DNA: TGTGCCAGCAGCTCAAATCAGGTGAGGAACACTGAAGCTTTCTTT; CDR3: CASSSNQVRNTEAFF
J: TRBJ1-1; D: NA; V: TRBV15; size: NA; DNA: TGTGCCACCAGCAGAGACCTTAACGCGGCAAATGGAGCTTTCTTT; CDR3: CATSRDLNAANGAFF
J: TRBJ2-2; D: TRBD2; V: TRBV7-9; size: NA; DNA: TGTGCCAGCAGCTTATCCGATATAGCGGGGACGCTGTTTTTT; CDR3: CASSLSDIAGTLFF
J: TRBJ2-5; D: TRBD2; V: TRBV11-2; size: NA; DNA: TGTGCCAGCAGCTTAGATTCACGGGCTAGCGGCGGAGAGACCCAGTACTTC; CDR3: CASSLDSRASGGETQYF
J: TRBJ2-1; D: TRBD1; V: TRBV19; size: NA; DNA: TGTGCCAGTAGTTCAGGACAGGCGATCGCCTACAATGAGCAGTTCTTC; CDR3: CASSSGQAIAYNEQFF
J: TRBJ2-7; D: NA; V: TRBV27; size: NA; DNA: TGTGCCAGCAGTTTAGAAAGCGGTTGGTCCAACCCTAACGAGCAGTACTTC; CDR3: CASSLESGWSNPNEQYF
J: TRBJ2-1; D: TRBD2; V: TRBV3-1/TRBV3-2; size: NA; DNA: TGTGCCAGCAGCGTGACTAGCGGGAGCGGCAATGAGCAGTTCTTC; CDR3: CASSVTSGSGNEQFF
J: TRBJ1-5; D: NA; V: TRBV6-6; size: NA; DNA: TGTGCCAGCAGTTCCTCGACTTTGGAGCCCCAGCATTTT; CDR3: CASSSSTLEPQHF
J: TRBJ2-5; D: TRBD2; V: TRBV27; size: NA; DNA: TGTGCCAGCAGCAACAATCTAGCGGGAGGACGGGAGACCCAGTACTTC; CDR3: CASSNNLAGGRETQYF
J: TRBJ2-1; D: NA; V: TRBV19; size: NA; DNA: TGTGCCAGTAGTATCGACCCTCTAGCTGGTGGCGAGCAGTTCTTC; CDR3: CASSIDPLAGGEQFF
J: TRBJ2-5; D: NA; V: TRBV7-9; size: NA; DNA: TGTGCCAGCTCCCGGCGGCTAGCCGGGACCCAGTACTTC; CDR3: CASSRRLAGTQYF
J: TRBJ1-6; D: NA; V: TRBV28; size: NA; DNA: TGTGCCAGCAGAAGGGGGGGCTCTTTTAATTCACCCCTCCACTTT; CDR3: CASRRGGSFNSPLHF
J: TRBJ2-7; D: NA; V: TRBV7-9; size: NA; DNA: TGTGCCAGCAGCTCTCTTTTCTACGAGCAGTACTTC; CDR3: CASSSLFYEQYF
J: TRBJ2-7; D: TRBD1; V: TRBV25-1; size: NA; DNA: TGTGCCAGCAGTGGGCAAGGACAGGGTCTACCCTACGAGCAGTACTTC; CDR3: CASSGQGQGLPYEQYF
J: TRBJ2-1; D: TRBD2; V: TRBV20-1; size: NA; DNA: TGCAGTGCTAGTTCATTAGCGGGAGTAGCCTACAATGAGCAGTTCTTC; CDR3: CSASSLAGVAYNEQFF
J: TRBJ1-1; D: NA; V: TRBV7-9; size: once; DNA: TGTGCCAGCAGTGGGTTGGCCGGGAACACTAAAGCTTTCTTT; CDR3: CASSGLAGNTKAFF
J: TRBJ2-1; D: NA; V: TRBV5-1; size: NA; DNA: TGCGCCAGCAGCGGCTCCTCTGGGGGCTCCTCCTACAATGAGCAGTTCTTC; CDR3: CASSGSSGGSSYNEQFF
J: TRBJ1-1; D: NA; V: TRBV20-1; size: few; DNA: TGCAGTGCTAGGCGGGACACTGAAGCTTTCTTT; CDR3: CSARRDTEAFF
J: TRBJ2-2; D: TRBD2; V: TRBV7-2; size: NA; DNA: TGTGCCAGCACCGGGGGACTAGCGGGGAACACCGGGGAGCTGTTTTTT; CDR3: CASTGGLAGNTGELFF
J: TRBJ1-2; D: TRBD1; V: TRBV28; size: once; DNA: TGTGCCAGCCTAGGGGGGGGACAGGGTTGGAATGGCTACACCTTC; CDR3: CASLGGGQGWNGYTF
J: TRBJ1-3; D: NA; V: TRBV19; size: NA; DNA: TGTGCCAGTAGTATATCAGGAACAGGGCCCTCTGGAAACACCATATATTTT; CDR3: CASSISGTGPSGNTIYF
J: TRBJ2-5; D: TRBD2; V: TRBV15; size: NA; DNA: TGTGCCACCAGCATAGCGGGATTGCAAGAGACCCAGTACTTC; CDR3: CATSIAGLQETQYF
J: TRBJ1-5; D: NA; V: TRBV21-1; size: NA; DNA: TGTGCCAGCAGCAAAGCGGCGTTTGGAGGGGGCCAAGGGGGTGGTCAGCCCCAGCATTTT; CDR3: CASSKAAFGGGQGGGQPQHF
J: TRBJ2-7; D: NA; V: TRBV5-6; size: NA; DNA: TGTGCCAGCAGTTACTCCTACGAGCAGTACTTC; CDR3: CASSYSYEQYF
J: TRBJ2-7; D: TRBD2; V: TRBV6-4; size: few; DNA: TGTGCCCGGGGGCTAGCGGGAGCCTACGAGCAGTACTTC; CDR3: CARGLAGAYEQYF
J: TRBJ1-2; D: NA; V: TRBV28; size: NA; DNA: TGTGCCAGCAGTTTCGAGCGCTATGGCTACACCTTC; CDR3: CASSFERYGYTF
J: TRBJ1-2; D: NA; V: TRBV28; size: once; DNA: TGTGCCAGCAGACGCGGGGGCAGCTATGGCTACACCTTC; CDR3: CASRRGGSYGYTF
J: TRBJ2-1; D: NA; V: TRBV19; size: NA; DNA: TGTGCCAGAGGTCGGCGTGCGGTCGTGAGAAATGAGCAGTTCTTC; CDR3: CARGRRAVVRNEQFF
J: TRBJ1-1; D: NA; V: TRBV7-9; size: NA; DNA: TGTGCCAGCAGCCTCCAGGTGAACACTGAAGCTTTCTTT; CDR3: CASSLQVNTEAFF
J: TRBJ2-7; D: TRBD1; V: TRBV27; size: NA; DNA: TGTGCCAGCAGTCGAAAGGGACAGGGACACTACGAGCAGTACTTC; CDR3: CASSRKGQGHYEQYF
J: TRBJ2-1; D: TRBD2; V: TRBV10-3; size: few; DNA: TGTGCCACCCAGGGACTAGCGGGAGCAGGATATGAGCAGTTCTTC; CDR3: CATQGLAGAGYEQFF
J: TRBJ2-5; D: NA; V: TRBV30; size: NA; DNA: TGTGCCTGGAGACGACTAGGAGGCGAAGAGACCCAGTACTTC; CDR3: CAWRRLGGEETQYF
J: TRBJ2-6; D: TRBD2; V: TRBV13; size: few; DNA: TGTGCCAGCAGCTCCCGACTAGCGGGAGCTGGGGCCAACGTCCTGACTTTC; CDR3: CASSSRLAGAGANVLTF
J: TRBJ2-7; D: TRBD1; V: TRBV27; size: NA; DNA: TGTGCCAGCAGTCGACCGGGACAGGGGAACGAGCAGTACTTC; CDR3: CASSRPGQGNEQYF
J: TRBJ2-7; D: TRBD2; V: TRBV4-1; size: NA; DNA: TGCGCCAGCAGCCAAGATTCTAGCGGGAGGCCCTACGAGCAGTACTTC; CDR3: CASSQDSSGRPYEQYF
J: TRBJ2-3; D: TRBD2; V: TRBV7-9; size: few; DNA: TGTGCCAGCAGCAATGCCGGGACTAGGGATCCCACAGATACGCAGTATTTT; CDR3: CASSNAGTRDPTDTQYF
J: TRBJ2-5; D: NA; V: TRBV6-5; size: once; DNA: TGTGCCAGCAGTTACTCTAGCCGAGAGACCCAGTACTTC; CDR3: CASSYSSRETQYF
J: TRBJ1-1; D: NA; V: TRBV6-2/TRBV6-3; size: NA; DNA: TGTGCCAGCAGTTTTGACATGAACACTGAAGCTTTCTTT; CDR3: CASSFDMNTEAFF
J: TRBJ1-4; D: NA; V: TRBV5-1; size: NA; DNA: TGCGCCAGCAGCTTGGTGGGGCCCAGGGGAACTAATGAAAAACTGTTTTTT; CDR3: CASSLVGPRGTNEKLFF
J: TRBJ2-5; D: NA; V: TRBV2; size: NA; DNA: TGTGCCAGCAGCTCGCTTTACGGGGTCCAAGAGACCCAGTACTTC; CDR3: CASSSLYGVQETQYF
J: TRBJ1-2; D: NA; V: TRBV12-3/TRBV12-4; size: few; DNA: TGTGCCAGCAGCCGTTTGAGGGCTGGCTACACCTTC; CDR3: CASSRLRAGYTF
J: TRBJ2-5; D: NA; V: TRBV3-1/TRBV3-2; size: once; DNA: TGTGCCAGCAGCCAAACCACACAGACCCAGTACTTC; CDR3: CASSQTTQTQYF
J: TRBJ2-5; D: TRBD2; V: TRBV6-5; size: NA; DNA: TGTGCCAGCAGACTGAGCGGGAGGCAACAAGAGACCCAGTACTTC; CDR3: CASRLSGRQQETQYF
J: TRBJ2-7; D: TRBD1; V: TRBV11-3; size: NA; DNA: TGTGCCAGCAGCCAGGACAGGGAAGGCGAGCAGTACTTC; CDR3: CASSQDREGEQYF
J: TRBJ2-1; D: TRBD2; V: TRBV10-2; size: NA; DNA: TGCGCCAGCAGCGAAAATCTACTAGCGGGAGATATAGATGAGCAGTTCTTC; CDR3: CASSENLLAGDIDEQFF
J: TRBJ1-2; D: TRBD1; V: TRBV5-1; size: few; DNA: TGCGCCAGCAGCTCTGGACAGGGGATCGATGGCTACACCTTC; CDR3: CASSSGQGIDGYTF
J: TRBJ2-1; D: NA; V: TRBV5-1; size: NA; DNA: TGCGCCAGCAGCATCGAACAGGACAGTGAGCAGTTCTTC; CDR3: CASSIEQDSEQFF
J: TRBJ2-3; D: NA; V: TRBV28; size: NA; DNA: TGTGCCAGCAGCCCCGGGCGGGGATGGAGCACAGATACGCAGTATTTT; CDR3: CASSPGRGWSTDTQYF
J: TRBJ2-7; D: TRBD2; V: TRBV5-5; size: NA; DNA: TGTGCCAGCAGTCGGGTGACTAGCCCGGCCTACGAGCAGTACTTC; CDR3: CASSRVTSPAYEQYF
J: TRBJ2-1; D: TRBD2; V: TRBV6-5; size: NA; DNA: TGTGCCAGCAACCGGCGGGAGGGAAGGGATGAGCAGTTCTTC; CDR3: CASNRREGRDEQFF
J: TRBJ1-2; D: NA; V: TRBV5-4; size: NA; DNA: TGTGCCAGCAGCTTTTTTCGGGGTGAGGAGGGCTACACCTTC; CDR3: CASSFFRGEEGYTF
J: TRBJ2-1; D: NA; V: TRBV11-2; size: once; DNA: TGTGCCAGCAGCTTTAACAGGGCGGGCAATGAGCAGTTCTTC; CDR3: CASSFNRAGNEQFF
J: TRBJ2-1; D: TRBD2; V: TRBV19; size: NA; DNA: TGTGCCAGTAGTATAGAGGCTAGCGGCCCGTACAATGAGCAGTTCTTC; CDR3: CASSIEASGPYNEQFF
J: TRBJ2-3; D: NA; V: TRBV7-2; size: NA; DNA: TGTGCCAGCAGCTGGGGTATAGGGGGAGCGAGAACAGATACGCAGTATTTT; CDR3: CASSWGIGGARTDTQYF